This T cell receptor beta chain is from a study of blood T cell repertoires in COVID-19. Study details: Whether acute or convalescent, the COVID-19 samples came from the United States, Italy and Spain. T cells, B-cell-depleted T cells, or PBMCs provided the cDNA or gDNA that served as material.

Original methodology: Amplification with reference gene primers provided the estimates of nucleated cell counts. This table comes from immunoSEQ multiplex PCR, and its TCRdb copy is limited to in-frame clones, with some not included. The V and J calls and the clone size are those of that table, but D and trimming were determined from the DNA. The data contain 150,000 to 200,000 clones, approximately 90% of them singletons. Trimming took off 3 bases at V and 9 bases at J, with 18 bases between the two ends. The CDR3 length is 14 residues. The germline CDR1 and CDR2 sequences are GTSNPN and SVGIG (reference sequence).

Source material: peripheral blood. The chain uses TRBV30 and TRBJ2-1; no definite D call. The TCR was taken from a young man with acute or convalescent COVID-19. CDR3 sequence: CAWRNSLLITEQFF. DNA for the CDR3: TGTGCCTGGAGGAACAGCCTTCTAATCACTGAGCAGTTCTTC.